The sequence of this TCR beta chain was determined in a study of T cells in Graves' hyperthyroidism and ophthalmopathy. Study-level findings and limits: A model built on 13 V-J features separated ophthalmopathy from stable hyperthyroidism.

Regions amplified from RNA transcripts were the TCR beta CDR3 regions. First-round RT-PCR with HTBI primers amplified the TCR CDR3 region. MiXCR, run by TCRdb on the multiplex PCR reads, gives a single entry per CDR3 protein. This table holds roughly 500,000 distinct CDR3 sequences, over 45% found once. The V and J ends lost 10 bases and 0 bases, in that order; junction bases with no gene match: 7. This CDR3 spans 14 amino acids. CDR1 MNHEY and CDR2 SVGAGI come from the germline V gene. The sample holds many counts of this clonotype. Antigen unknown. It was uncontrolled infection, other autoimmune disease, pregnancy or lactation that excluded patients. Clinical symptoms, serum thyroxine and TRAb, thyroid ultrasound and orbital computed tomography were used for the diagnoses.

V is TRBV6-5 and J is TRBJ2-7; 9 bases match TRBD2. The sequence derives from an adult woman with Graves' disease, either hyperthyroidism or ophthalmopathy (not recorded which). The sequenced sample was peripheral blood or thyroid tissue (not recorded which). In DNA form, the CDR3 reads TGTGCCACCAAACCTAGCGGGAACTCCTACGAGCAGTACTTC. It yields the protein CATKPSGNSYEQYF.